The 5 T cell receptor beta chains presented below share a single source sample, sequenced in a study of blood T cell repertoires in COVID-19. Only in-frame clones appear in the TCRdb table, and some are missing; sequencing was by immunoSEQ multiplex PCR. The sample lists more than 350,000 clones, about 90% occurring once. Sequenced material: peripheral blood. The receptors were gathered from a woman aged 25 to 39 with COVID-19, enrolled during active disease.

V gene TRBV2 combines with J gene TRBJ2-1, with TRBD2 identical over 9 bases. Germline-derived CDR1 and CDR2 are SNHLY and FYNNEI. Trimming removed 4 bases from V and 0 bases from J; junction bases left unmatched: 4. The CDR3 runs to 16 residues. CDR3 residues: CASSGLAVSSYNEQFF. CDR3 sequence (DNA): TGTGCCAGCAGTGGACTAGCGGTAAGCTCCTACAATGAGCAGTTCTTC.

This clone was seen a single time. This CDR3 reads CASSPILAGDTGELFF. The CDR3 coding sequence is TGTGCCAGCTCACCAATTCTAGCGGGGGACACCGGGGAGCTGTTTTTT. The chain recombines TRBV18 with TRBJ2-2, with 10 positions matching TRBD2. The CDR3 extends over 16 amino acids. With V trimmed by 2 bases and J by 3 bases, 3 bases remained unmatched. Germline V gene data show CDR1 as KGHSH and CDR2 as LQKENI.

V is TRBV10-3 and J is TRBJ1-2, with 8 bases that match TRBD1. This CDR3 is built from 15 residues. V lost 3 bases to trimming and J lost 3 bases; unmatched junction nucleotides: 6. Germline CDR1 ENHRY, CDR2 SYGVKD. CDR3 protein: CAISEDGRGHYGYTF. DNA for the CDR3: TGTGCCATCAGTGAAGACGGCAGGGGGCACTATGGCTACACCTTC.

J is TRBJ1-1 and V is TRBV4-3; D gene ambiguous. Trimming took off 1 base at V and 0 bases at J, with 9 bases between the two ends. Germline CDR1 reads LGHNA; CDR2 reads YSLEER. The CDR3 is 15 residues long. CDR3 region: CASSQGSLMNTEAFF. The CDR3 nucleotides are TGCGCCAGCAGCCAAGGGTCACTCATGAACACTGAAGCTTTCTTT.

The gene calls are TRBV4-1 and TRBJ1-1, with 8 positions matching TRBD1. The J segment lost 1 base and the V segment lost 5 bases, leaving 9 bases of the junction unmatched. The CDR3 loop spans 16 amino acids. Germline-derived CDR1 and CDR2 are MGHRA and YSYEKL. The DNA of the CDR3 is TGCGCCAGCAGCACAAACCCAGGGGGCGCGAACACTGAAGCTTTCTTT. This sequence encodes CASSTNPGGANTEAFF.